The text below deals with one T cell receptor (beta chain). Antigen unknown. This specimen belongs to a study of CD8+ T cells in alopecia areata. Across the whole study: Tofacitinib dosing lasted 6 to 18 months, which was then followed by 6 months off drug. General study results and limits: Under tofacitinib, numerous expanded lesional clonotypes remained detectable in scalp and blood.

Following extraction, RNA underwent reverse transcription to cDNA, which served as the sequencing template. The assay was immunoSEQ multiplex PCR, and TCRdb's table has in-frame clones only and misses some. The sample lists about 200,000 clones, 35% to 40% seen once, with about 0.48% in the top ten. The treatment: oral pan-JAK inhibitor, 5-10 mg twice daily. Using a FACSAria, the CD4+ and CD8+ T cells were sorted from the PBMCs. This CDR3 is built from 13 residues. Germline V gene sequence: CDR1 SEHNR, CDR2 FQNEAQ (reference sequence). V lost 5 bases, J lost 5 bases, and 4 bases stayed unmatched. The clonotype comes from a human donor with alopecia areata. Sequencing used CD4+ T cells sorted from blood, obtained around week 31, from a patient treated with tofacitinib. The gene calls are TRBV7-9 and TRBJ2-5; 8 bases map to TRBD1. In DNA, the CDR3 is TGTGCCAGCAGCCGAACAGGGGGGGAGACCCAGTACTTC. Amino acid sequence: CASSRTGGETQYF.